This T cell receptor beta chain was recovered during a study of T cells in Graves' hyperthyroidism and ophthalmopathy. Study in general: The initial diagnosis was the point when peripheral blood was collected, ahead of any treatment.

Germline trimming cut 10 bases from V and 7 bases from J; bases unmatched to any gene: 9. The CDR3 spans 13 residues. Germline values: CDR1 MNHEY, CDR2 SVGEGT. Amplified TCR beta CDR3 regions derived from RNA transcripts. In the first-round RT-PCR of the TCR CDR3, the HTBI primer set was used. TCRdb re-analysed the multiplex PCR reads in MiXCR, keeping a single row per CDR3 protein. The table records hundreds of thousands of distinct CDR3 sequences, 15% to 20% of them present only once. Regarding the study as a whole: Most thyroid clonotypes with frequency above 0.001 were detected in blood. The model anticipated ophthalmopathy a median approximately 6.5 months pre-onset. Ophthalmopathy and stable hyperthyroidism were separated by a 13 V-J model.

This clonotype appeared a few times. Its target is unknown. The receptor was isolated from a man aged 35 to 55 with Graves' ophthalmopathy. Input material: blood. The V gene is TRBV6-2 or TRBV6-3, the J gene TRBJ2-1; TRBD1 aligns across 8 bases. The CDR3 loop reads CATRQGQTNEQFF. The CDR3 DNA is TGTGCCACCCGACAGGGGCAAACGAATGAGCAGTTCTTC.